These T cell receptor beta chains were read from a single sample in a study of CD8+CD57+ T cells in acquired aplastic anemia. Using its own MiXCR run on the reads, TCRdb lists one record per CDR3 protein. The table lists more than 150,000 distinct CDR3 sequences, roughly half of them singletons. The specimen was sorted CD4+, CD8+, or CD8+CD57+ T cells (not recorded which) from PBMCs. The receptor set was obtained from a human donor with aplastic anemia. The CDR3 runs from the conserved cysteine through the conserved F or W. D genes are given only for firm matches. Rows may omit the clone size; those that give it use once, few, many or a size class.

v_gene	j_gene	d_gene	abundance	CDR3aa	CDR3nt
TRBV20-1	TRBJ2-7	TRBD1	-	CSARDTGTGTYEQYF	TGCAGTGCTAGAGACACCGGGACAGGAACCTACGAGCAGTACTTC
TRBV20-1	TRBJ2-3	-	-	CSASSSLSSTITDTQYF	TGCAGTGCTAGCTCGTCATTGTCCTCTACTATCACAGATACGCAGTATTTT
TRBV2	TRBJ1-2	TRBD1	-	CASFRDRGRGGYTF	TGTGCCAGCTTCCGGGACAGGGGGCGCGGTGGCTACACCTTC
TRBV9	TRBJ2-1	-	many	CASSVDLAAQSSYNEQFF	TGTGCCAGCAGCGTCGATCTAGCAGCCCAGAGCTCCTACAATGAGCAGTTCTTC
TRBV25-1	TRBJ2-7	-	-	CASSDRGAGYEQYF	TGTGCCAGCAGTGACCGGGGGGCAGGTTACGAGCAGTACTTC
TRBV10-3	TRBJ2-7	TRBD1	once	CATMGQGYYEQYF	TGTGCCACCATGGGACAGGGTTACTACGAGCAGTACTTC
TRBV5-8	TRBJ2-5	-	many	CASSLDSSLGQETQYF	TGTGCCAGCAGCTTGGATTCCAGTTTGGGGCAAGAGACCCAGTACTTC
TRBV12-3/TRBV12-4	TRBJ1-6	-	many	CASSRGLIGSPLHF	TGTGCCAGCAGTCGCGGATTGATCGGTTCACCCCTCCACTTT
TRBV5-1	TRBJ2-7	TRBD1	many	CASSLRSAGQGAYEQYF	TGCGCCAGCAGCCTAAGAAGCGCTGGACAGGGGGCCTACGAGCAGTACTTC
TRBV2	TRBJ2-4	TRBD2	-	CASSLNSGGGGNIQYF	TGTGCCAGCAGTTTAAATAGCGGGGGGGGAGGAAACATTCAGTACTTC
TRBV5-1	TRBJ2-7	-	many	CASSPGQSSYEQYF	TGCGCCAGCAGTCCAGGACAGAGCTCCTACGAGCAGTACTTC
TRBV6-2/TRBV6-3	TRBJ2-7	-	-	CASSYGQGSYEQYF	TGTGCCAGCAGTTACGGTCAGGGTTCGTACGAGCAGTACTTC
TRBV9	TRBJ2-3	-	many	CASSVGRSLMGDTQYF	TGTGCCAGCAGCGTAGGGAGGTCTTTAATGGGAGATACGCAGTATTTT
TRBV20-1	TRBJ2-5	-	many	CSARDMGSSLETQYF	TGCAGTGCTAGAGATATGGGGAGTTCGCTCGAGACCCAGTACTTC
TRBV19	TRBJ1-6	-	-	CASSPAPAGSPLHF	TGTGCCAGTAGTCCAGCCCCGGCAGGGTCACCCCTCCACTTT